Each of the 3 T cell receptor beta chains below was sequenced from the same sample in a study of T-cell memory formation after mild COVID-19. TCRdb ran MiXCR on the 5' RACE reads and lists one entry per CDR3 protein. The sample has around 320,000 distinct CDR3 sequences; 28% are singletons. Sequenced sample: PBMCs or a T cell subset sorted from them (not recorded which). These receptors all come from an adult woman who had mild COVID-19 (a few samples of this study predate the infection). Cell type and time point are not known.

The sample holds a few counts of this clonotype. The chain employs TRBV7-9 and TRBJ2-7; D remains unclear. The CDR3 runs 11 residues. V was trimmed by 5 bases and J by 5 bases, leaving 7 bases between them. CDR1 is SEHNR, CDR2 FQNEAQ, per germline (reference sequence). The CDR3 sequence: CASSESNEQYF. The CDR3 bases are TGTGCCAGCAGCGAGAGTAACGAGCAGTACTTC.

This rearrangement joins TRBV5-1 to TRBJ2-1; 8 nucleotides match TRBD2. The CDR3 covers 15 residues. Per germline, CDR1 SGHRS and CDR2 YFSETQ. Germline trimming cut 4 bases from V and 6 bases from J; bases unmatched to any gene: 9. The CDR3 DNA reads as TGCGCCAGCAGCCTACCGAACGGGGGGGCCAATGAGCAGTTCTTC. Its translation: CASSLPNGGANEQFF.

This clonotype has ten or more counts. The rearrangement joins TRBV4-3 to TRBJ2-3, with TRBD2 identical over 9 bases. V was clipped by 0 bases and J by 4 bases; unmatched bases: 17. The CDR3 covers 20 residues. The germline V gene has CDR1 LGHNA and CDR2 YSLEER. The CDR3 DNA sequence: TGCGCCAGCAGCCAAGATATGATGCTCGGCGGGAGGGCCGTAGCAGATACGCAGTATTTT. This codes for CASSQDMMLGGRAVADTQYF.